This is a list of T cell receptor beta chains from one sample in a study of CD8 T cells in ankylosing spondylitis. TCRdb fed the 5' RACE reads into MiXCR, producing one record per CDR3 protein. Of roughly 120,000 distinct CDR3 sequences listed, roughly an eighth are singletons. Material: blood, either unsorted or a sorted T cell fraction (not recorded which). The receptors shown here come from a female donor with ankylosing spondylitis or in good health (not recorded which). Both conserved end residues are trimmed from each CDR3. A D gene is named only where the DNA matches it firmly.

ASSARGLNTEAF NA TRBJ1-1 TRBV2
ASSYVLAASYEQY NA TRBJ2-7 TRBV6-5
ASTNFPGQGTVSVSGANVLT TRBD1 TRBJ2-6 TRBV5-1
ASSPQLAGGSDTQY TRBD2 TRBJ2-3 TRBV3-1
ATSGGGNQPQH NA TRBJ1-5 TRBV24-1
ATSDFPNRTAFSEQY NA TRBJ2-7 TRBV24-1
ASPPVGLSPSTDTQY NA TRBJ2-3 TRBV27
SAQIPRGGNEQF TRBD2 TRBJ2-1 TRBV20-1
ASSYGYRDEQY NA TRBJ2-7 TRBV6-6
ASSPTPAADTQY NA TRBJ2-3 TRBV7-3
ASSLETGGEGYT TRBD1 TRBJ1-2 TRBV7-9
ASRPLKSGELF NA TRBJ2-2 TRBV6-1
ASSLDQGTEAF NA TRBJ1-1 TRBV7-9
SDRDRGRQETQY TRBD1 TRBJ2-5 TRBV29-1
ASRESRGPLDGELF TRBD1 TRBJ2-2 TRBV3-1
SASRGPMNAEAF TRBD1 TRBJ1-1 TRBV20-1
ASSATSGSPGELF TRBD2 TRBJ2-2 TRBV7-3
ASSPLRQAKNTEAF NA TRBJ1-1 TRBV19
ASSLDLTVTDTQY NA TRBJ2-3 TRBV7-9
ASSVPGQGSYNEQF TRBD1 TRBJ2-1 TRBV5-6
ASSLALADYNEQF TRBD2 TRBJ2-1 TRBV11-3
ASSYFPGGLETQY TRBD2 TRBJ2-5 TRBV6-5
ASSLRARGLRGDEQF NA TRBJ2-1 TRBV12-3/TRBV12-4
ASSLQSQSDEQY NA TRBJ2-7 TRBV5-4
ASSPLSGQMNTEAF NA TRBJ1-1 TRBV5-6
SARELGANTGELF NA TRBJ2-2 TRBV20-1
ASSEFRDQPQH NA TRBJ1-5 TRBV6-1
ASSLASNTGELF NA TRBJ2-2 TRBV7-8
ASSLTGRDTEAF NA TRBJ1-1 TRBV5-4
ASSEHTDTQY NA TRBJ2-3 TRBV9
ASSTGTYEQY NA TRBJ2-7 TRBV11-2
ASRAKDEQY NA TRBJ2-7 TRBV10-1
ASSPAMRGKETQY NA TRBJ2-5 TRBV11-1
ASSLKQGATTDTQY TRBD1 TRBJ2-3 TRBV12-3/TRBV12-4
ASSLARESGELF NA TRBJ2-2 TRBV7-3
ASSQGLTDTQY NA TRBJ2-3 TRBV19
ATSERTAGGYT NA TRBJ1-2 TRBV24-1
ASSFQGAGYGYT TRBD1 TRBJ1-2 TRBV12-3/TRBV12-4
ASSLGGVVYEQY NA TRBJ2-7 TRBV5-1
SAERDRVTEAF TRBD1 TRBJ1-1 TRBV20-1
SAREAGSGNTIY NA TRBJ1-3 TRBV20-1
ASSERRAGLTEAF NA TRBJ1-1 TRBV6-1
ASRLAGGTEQF TRBD2 TRBJ2-1 TRBV5-1
SARRGGPDTEAF NA TRBJ1-1 TRBV20-1
ASRTSGGTDTQY TRBD2 TRBJ2-3 TRBV7-9
SVDRKGWTGSGEQY TRBD1 TRBJ2-7 TRBV29-1
ASSLEAGNTEAF NA TRBJ1-1 TRBV5-6
ASSWTSGTVTGELF TRBD2 TRBJ2-2 TRBV7-9
ASSGMFSDRVGEKLF TRBD1 TRBJ1-4 TRBV28
ASSQKSGKEPGELF TRBD2 TRBJ2-2 TRBV5-4
ASSIPGGNSPLH NA TRBJ1-6 TRBV19
SARVGGFGGNQPQH NA TRBJ1-5 TRBV20-1
ASSLLAGAYNEQF TRBD2 TRBJ2-1 TRBV5-1
ASRSVSSGGEYNEQF TRBD2 TRBJ2-1 TRBV7-4